A selection of T cell receptor beta chains follows, all from one sample in a study of T cell repertoires in cytomegalovirus infection. The antigens for these receptors are not known. One entry per CDR3 protein results from TCRdb running MiXCR on the reads. The sample contains around 340,000 distinct CDR3 sequences, just under 30% of which appear only once. This material consisted of cultured PBMCs, taken from culture after CMV antigen stimulation. These receptors all stem from a human donor in good health (CMV status not recorded). Some clones in this sample may be carry-over from other donors' samples. Each CDR3 is given without its conserved first and last residue. The order of the fields is V gene, CDR3 protein.

>TRBV11-3
ASSPGQGRNTEAF
>TRBV20-1
SARAAGWTQETQY
>TRBV13
ASSPRGGEETQY
>TRBV7-8
ASGLDGQMNTIY
>TRBV11-2
ASSNSGQGFSPLH
>TRBV6-1
ASSEMAGQPYGYT
>TRBV7-8
ASSLLSGRTDTQY
>TRBV7-3
ASSMGTSYTQY
>TRBV3-1
ASSQEGTYTDTQY
>TRBV19
ASSNSQPQH
>TRBV12-3/TRBV12-4
ASSPTPLAGVETQY
>TRBV28
ASSPGPTRIQPQH
>TRBV12-3/TRBV12-4
ASRNGGRIYT
>TRBV7-9
ASSLEGGRSTEAF
>TRBV28
ASSPGQGAGANYGYT
>TRBV10-3
AISQGVSSYNEQF
>TRBV11-2
ASSPYSGYSYEQY
>TRBV25-1
ASAEKKKLF
>TRBV28
ASSHSALGRTLNYGYT
>TRBV4-1
ASSQVVSPGSQPQH
>TRBV12-3/TRBV12-4
ASSSPGTGGRFSDYEQY
>TRBV5-4
ASSLGVEGGSTDTQY
>TRBV6-5
ASSYTGRSTEAF
>TRBV7-6
ASSPEGWNSPLH
>TRBV12-3/TRBV12-4
ASSLYTGELF
>TRBV12-5
ASGRGSLQETQY
>TRBV19
ASSQPRTGLWGNQPQH
>TRBV7-6
ASSLENRAEKLF
>TRBV7-2
ASSTRTGETQY
>TRBV12-3/TRBV12-4
ASSDGQLSNYGYT
>TRBV20-1
SAEGRGRSYEQY
>TRBV20-1
SARDLGGREYTGELF
>TRBV7-8
ASSSQGEGISPLH
>TRBV11-2
ASSFLEYYNEQF
>TRBV5-1
ASSPSPGSSYNSPLH
>TRBV7-8
ASSPPGGANTEAF
>TRBV12-5
ASGTGLPLSYGYT
>TRBV7-6
ASSPQTGKAGNTIY
>TRBV27
ASSSRGSNQPQH
>TRBV12-3/TRBV12-4
ASSFGSEGEAF
>TRBV7-8
ASSSSRTQGGVQF
>TRBV6-6
ASSYSSETQY
>TRBV20-1
SARDQGLGEQY
>TRBV19
ASNPGLAAGELF
>TRBV5-6
ASSIGREWNTGELF
>TRBV19
ASSISRDTGRPQH
>TRBV19
ATWGRSSGANVLT
>TRBV7-2
ASSSPKGFEKLF
>TRBV24-1
ATSDLRPCEGAMYQETQY
>TRBV19
ASHSGQRYGYT
>TRBV24-1
ATSDPGTEGTDTQY
>TRBV7-9
ASNHGIGGDRDTQY
>TRBV13
ASSLGLAGGVADTQY